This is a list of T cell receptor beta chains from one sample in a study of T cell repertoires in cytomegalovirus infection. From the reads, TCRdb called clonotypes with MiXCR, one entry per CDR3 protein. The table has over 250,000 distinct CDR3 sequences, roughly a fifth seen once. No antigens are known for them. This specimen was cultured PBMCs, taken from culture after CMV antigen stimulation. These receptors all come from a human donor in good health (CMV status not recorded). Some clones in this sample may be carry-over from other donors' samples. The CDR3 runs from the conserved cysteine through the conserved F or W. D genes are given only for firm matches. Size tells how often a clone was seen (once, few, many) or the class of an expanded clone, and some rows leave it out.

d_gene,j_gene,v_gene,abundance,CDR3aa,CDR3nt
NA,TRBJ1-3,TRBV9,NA,CASSVAPRGNTIYF,TGTGCCAGCAGCGTAGCCCCTAGGGGAAACACCATATATTTT
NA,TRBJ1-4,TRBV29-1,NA,CSVDDNEKLFF,TGCAGCGTTGATGATAATGAAAAACTGTTTTTT
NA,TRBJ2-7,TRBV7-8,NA,CASSPGGRRYEQYF,TGTGCCAGCAGCCCTGGGGGGCGCAGGTACGAGCAGTACTTC
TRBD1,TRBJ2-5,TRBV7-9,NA,CASSPPVTGVGETQYF,TGTGCCAGCAGCCCACCGGTGACAGGGGTGGGAGAGACCCAGTACTTC
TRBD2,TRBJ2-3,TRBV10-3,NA,CAISGLAGVPDTQYF,TGTGCCATCAGCGGACTAGCGGGAGTCCCAGATACGCAGTATTTT
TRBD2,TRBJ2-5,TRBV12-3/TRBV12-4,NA,CASSPSGRSQETQYF,TGTGCCAGCAGTCCTAGCGGGAGGAGCCAAGAGACCCAGTACTTC
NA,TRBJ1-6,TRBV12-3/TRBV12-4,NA,CASSLSKRGLMRGSYNSPLHF,TGTGCCAGCAGTCTTTCTAAGAGGGGTCTGATGCGTGGCTCCTATAATTCACCCCTCCACTTT
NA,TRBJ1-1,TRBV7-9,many,CASSQPDKARLEAFF,TGTGCCAGCAGCCAGCCTGACAAGGCGAGGTTGGAAGCTTTCTTT
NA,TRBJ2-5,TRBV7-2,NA,CASSKIADQETQYF,TGTGCCAGCAGCAAAATAGCGGACCAAGAGACCCAGTACTTC
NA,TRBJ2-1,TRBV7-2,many,CASIVMGGLHEQFF,TGTGCCAGCATAGTTATGGGAGGCCTTCATGAGCAGTTCTTC
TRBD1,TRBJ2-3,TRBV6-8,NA,CASRPDRVYTDTQYF,TGTGCCAGCAGACCTGACAGGGTGTACACAGATACGCAGTATTTT
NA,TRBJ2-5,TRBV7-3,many,CASSLYVGETQYF,TGTGCCAGCAGCTTATACGTTGGGGAGACCCAGTACTTC
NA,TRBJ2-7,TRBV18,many,CASSPQLLDHPIQYF,TGTGCCAGCTCCCCGCAGCTCCTAGACCATCCTATCCAGTACTTC
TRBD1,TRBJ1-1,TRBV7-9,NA,CASSPLGTGVGTEAFF,TGTGCCAGCAGCCCTCTCGGGACAGGGGTGGGCACTGAAGCTTTCTTT
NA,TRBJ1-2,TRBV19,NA,CASSIFVSDRLYGYTF,TGTGCCAGTAGTATATTTGTGAGCGACAGATTATATGGCTACACCTTC
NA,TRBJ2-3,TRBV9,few,CASSVHVQSTDTQYF,TGTGCCAGCAGCGTCCACGTGCAGAGCACAGATACGCAGTATTTT
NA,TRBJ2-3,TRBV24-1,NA,CATSDPGSSGYTDTQYF,TGTGCCACCAGTGATCCCGGTAGTAGCGGATACACAGATACGCAGTATTTT
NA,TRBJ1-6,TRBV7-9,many,CASSLGNSLPLHF,TGTGCCAGCAGCCTCGGTAACAGTTTACCCCTCCACTTT
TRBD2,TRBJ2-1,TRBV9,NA,CASSVATETSGTNEQFF,TGTGCCAGCAGCGTAGCTACTGAGACTAGCGGGACTAATGAGCAGTTCTTC
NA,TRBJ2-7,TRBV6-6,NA,CASNPGAVYEQYF,TGTGCCAGCAATCCGGGGGCGGTTTACGAGCAGTACTTC
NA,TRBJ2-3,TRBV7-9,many,CASSRTTDTQYF,TGTGCCAGCAGCCGAACCACAGATACGCAGTATTTT
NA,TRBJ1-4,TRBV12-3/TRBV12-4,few,CASRPTATNEKLFF,TGTGCCAGCAGGCCGACAGCAACTAATGAAAAACTGTTTTTT
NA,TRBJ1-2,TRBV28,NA,CASSFLRVGTGGYTF,TGTGCCAGCAGTTTCCTCCGGGTGGGGACCGGAGGCTACACCTTC
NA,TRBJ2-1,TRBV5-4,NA,CASSRGGNEQFF,TGTGCCAGCAGCAGGGGGGGAAACGAGCAGTTCTTC
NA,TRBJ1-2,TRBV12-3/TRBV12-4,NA,CASSPILEAGSDGYTF,TGTGCCAGCAGCCCGATACTCGAGGCAGGGTCAGATGGCTACACCTTC
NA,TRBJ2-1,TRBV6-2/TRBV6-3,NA,CASIESGHGNEQFF,TGTGCCAGCATCGAGAGCGGGCATGGGAATGAGCAGTTCTTC
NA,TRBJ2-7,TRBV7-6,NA,CASSSQGSYEQYF,TGTGCCAGCAGCTCTCAGGGGTCCTACGAGCAGTACTTC
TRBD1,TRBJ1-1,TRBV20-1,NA,CSARGQQKNTEAFF,TGCAGTGCCAGGGGACAGCAAAAGAACACTGAAGCTTTCTTT
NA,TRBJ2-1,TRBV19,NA,CASSRQFSSYNEQFF,TGTGCCAGTTCCCGACAGTTTAGCTCCTACAATGAGCAGTTCTTC
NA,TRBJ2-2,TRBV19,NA,CASSMSHPTAGELFF,TGTGCCAGTAGTATGTCACATCCGACCGCCGGGGAGCTGTTTTTT
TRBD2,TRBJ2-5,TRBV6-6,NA,CASSYSPGTSGNRETQYF,TGTGCCAGCAGTTACTCCCCTGGGACTAGCGGGAATAGGGAGACCCAGTACTTC
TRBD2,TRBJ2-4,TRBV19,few,CASSMVAGVFQNIQYF,TGTGCCAGTAGTATGGTAGCGGGAGTATTCCAAAACATTCAGTACTTC
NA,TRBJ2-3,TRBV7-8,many,CASSLVSWGLTDTQYF,TGTGCCAGCAGCTTAGTTAGCTGGGGGCTCACAGATACGCAGTATTTT
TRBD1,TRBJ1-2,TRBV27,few,CASSLGQGAFGYTF,TGTGCCAGCAGTCTCGGACAGGGGGCATTTGGCTACACCTTC
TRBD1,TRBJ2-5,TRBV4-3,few,CASSQDRQGPFQETQYF,TGCGCCAGCAGCCAAGATAGACAGGGCCCCTTTCAAGAGACCCAGTACTTC
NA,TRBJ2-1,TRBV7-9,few,CASSPYAGSYNEQFF,TGTGCCAGCAGCCCGTACGCCGGGAGTTACAATGAGCAGTTCTTC
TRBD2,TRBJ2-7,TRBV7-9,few,CASSLASGRGSYEQYF,TGTGCCAGCAGCTTGGCTAGCGGGAGGGGGTCCTACGAGCAGTACTTC
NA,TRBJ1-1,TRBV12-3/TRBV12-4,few,CASTVGRLNTEAFF,TGTGCCAGCACCGTGGGAAGGCTGAACACTGAAGCTTTCTTT